Sequencing of this T cell receptor beta chain was carried out in a study of identical twins. TCRdb reprocessed the 5' RACE reads with MiXCR, giving one entry per CDR3 protein. The data show about 450,000 distinct CDR3 sequences, less than 20% seen once. This CDR3 comprises 14 residues. The V gene end was trimmed by 6 bases and the J gene end by 7 bases; junction bases not matched to a gene: 8. This clonotype was observed a handful of times. The origin of this receptor is a man over 45 in good health. The chain joins TRBV12-3 or TRBV12-4 to TRBJ2-2; the match to TRBD2 covers 7 bases. The material sequenced was naive T cells sorted from blood. In nucleotides, the CDR3 is TGTGCCAGCAGCTCGCGGGAGAAAGTCGGGGAGCTGTTTTTT. Amino acids: CASSSREKVGELFF.